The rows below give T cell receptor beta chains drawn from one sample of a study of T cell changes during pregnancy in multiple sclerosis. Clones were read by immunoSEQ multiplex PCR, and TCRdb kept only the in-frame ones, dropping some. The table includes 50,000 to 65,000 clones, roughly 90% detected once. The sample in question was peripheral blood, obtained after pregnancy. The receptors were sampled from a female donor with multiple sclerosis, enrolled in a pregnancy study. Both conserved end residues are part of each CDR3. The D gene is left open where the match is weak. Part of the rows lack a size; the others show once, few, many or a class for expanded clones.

CDR3 DNA: TGCGCCAGCAGCTTGGGAGACATCTCCTACGAGCAGTACTTC; CDR3 protein: CASSLGDISYEQYF; clone size: -; D gene: -; J gene: TRBJ2-7; V gene: TRBV5-1
CDR3 DNA: TGTGCCAGCAGTGTGTATGAGACAGGGACAACTAATGAAAAACTGTTTTTT; CDR3 protein: CASSVYETGTTNEKLFF; clone size: once; D gene: TRBD1; J gene: TRBJ1-4; V gene: TRBV2
CDR3 DNA: TGTGCCAGCAGCCAAGGGCTAGCGGGGGAGGCGAGCACAGATACGCAGTATTTT; CDR3 protein: CASSQGLAGEASTDTQYF; clone size: -; D gene: TRBD2; J gene: TRBJ2-3; V gene: TRBV4-2
CDR3 DNA: TGCGCCAGCAGCCAAGTCATCCCCCAAGGGGGGGGTGGCTACACCTTC; CDR3 protein: CASSQVIPQGGGGYTF; clone size: -; D gene: -; J gene: TRBJ1-2; V gene: TRBV4-1
CDR3 DNA: TGTGCCAGCAGTTCCCGAGCCGGGGGAGCTTTCTTT; CDR3 protein: CASSSRAGGAFF; clone size: -; D gene: -; J gene: TRBJ1-1; V gene: TRBV7-9
CDR3 DNA: TGCGCCAGCAGCCAAGGGGCGGGGGAATACGCAACTAATGAAAAACTGTTTTTT; CDR3 protein: CASSQGAGEYATNEKLFF; clone size: -; D gene: -; J gene: TRBJ1-4; V gene: TRBV4-1
CDR3 DNA: TGTGCCAGCAGCGTAGTGGGACAGAGTTCCGAGCAGTACTTC; CDR3 protein: CASSVVGQSSEQYF; clone size: -; D gene: TRBD1; J gene: TRBJ2-7; V gene: TRBV9
CDR3 DNA: TGTGCCAGCAGGGCGAGGAGCTCCTACAATGAGCAGTTCTTC; CDR3 protein: CASRARSSYNEQFF; clone size: -; D gene: -; J gene: TRBJ2-1; V gene: TRBV7-8
CDR3 DNA: TGTGCCAGCAGTGACTCGGGGGGGAGCCTCGCCGGGGAGCTGTTTTTT; CDR3 protein: CASSDSGGSLAGELFF; clone size: -; D gene: TRBD2; J gene: TRBJ2-2; V gene: TRBV6-4
CDR3 DNA: TGCGCCAGCAGCCCCATTGGAGGGTTTAATGAAAAACTGTTTTTT; CDR3 protein: CASSPIGGFNEKLFF; clone size: -; D gene: -; J gene: TRBJ1-4; V gene: TRBV5-1
CDR3 DNA: TGTGCCAGCAGCCTACGCGGGGGGAGCTCCTACGAGCAGTACTTC; CDR3 protein: CASSLRGGSSYEQYF; clone size: -; D gene: TRBD2; J gene: TRBJ2-7; V gene: TRBV7-8
CDR3 DNA: TGTGCCAGCAGCCTCGGACAGGGTAGTCGTGGCTACACCTTC; CDR3 protein: CASSLGQGSRGYTF; clone size: -; D gene: TRBD1; J gene: TRBJ1-2; V gene: TRBV7-2
CDR3 DNA: TGTGCCAGCAGCTTTCCAACAGGAGCTGAAGCTTTCTTT; CDR3 protein: CASSFPTGAEAFF; clone size: -; D gene: -; J gene: TRBJ1-1; V gene: TRBV11-2
CDR3 DNA: TGCGCCAGCAGCTTGAGCGGATTATCCTACAATGAGCAGTTCTTC; CDR3 protein: CASSLSGLSYNEQFF; clone size: -; D gene: -; J gene: TRBJ2-1; V gene: TRBV5-1
CDR3 DNA: TGCGCCAGCAGCTTCGAGGGGGCCTATAATTCACCCCTCCACTTT; CDR3 protein: CASSFEGAYNSPLHF; clone size: few; D gene: -; J gene: TRBJ1-6; V gene: TRBV5-1
CDR3 DNA: TGCGCCAGCAGCTTGTTAACTAGCCCAGAGACCCAGTACTTC; CDR3 protein: CASSLLTSPETQYF; clone size: -; D gene: -; J gene: TRBJ2-5; V gene: TRBV5-1
CDR3 DNA: TGTGCCAGCAGCATTCTACGGGATACGCAGTATTTT; CDR3 protein: CASSILRDTQYF; clone size: -; D gene: -; J gene: TRBJ2-3; V gene: TRBV7-2
CDR3 DNA: TGCGCCAGCGCCCGAACGGTCATAACTGAAGCTTTCTTT; CDR3 protein: CASARTVITEAFF; clone size: -; D gene: -; J gene: TRBJ1-1; V gene: TRBV5-1
CDR3 DNA: TGTGCCAGCAGCTTAGGGTTTAGCTCCTACGAGCAGTACTTC; CDR3 protein: CASSLGFSSYEQYF; clone size: -; D gene: -; J gene: TRBJ2-7; V gene: TRBV11-2
CDR3 DNA: TGTGCCAGCAGCCCGATGGGCGCTAGCGGGGGGACTGAGCAGTTCTTC; CDR3 protein: CASSPMGASGGTEQFF; clone size: -; D gene: TRBD2; J gene: TRBJ2-1; V gene: TRBV4-2
CDR3 DNA: TGTGCCAGCAGCGTAGGGGGCGGGGGGCACACAGATACGCAGTATTTT; CDR3 protein: CASSVGGGGHTDTQYF; clone size: -; D gene: TRBD2; J gene: TRBJ2-3; V gene: TRBV9
CDR3 DNA: TGCGCCAGCAGCCAAGTGGAGAGGCGGGGCACTGAAGCTTTCTTT; CDR3 protein: CASSQVERRGTEAFF; clone size: -; D gene: -; J gene: TRBJ1-1; V gene: TRBV4-1
CDR3 DNA: TGCGCCAGCAGCTTAGGCGGGGGCCTCTACGAGCAGTACTTC; CDR3 protein: CASSLGGGLYEQYF; clone size: -; D gene: -; J gene: TRBJ2-7; V gene: TRBV5-1
CDR3 DNA: TGTGCCAGCAGCCCCCGCGGGGGCCAGACAGATACGCAGTATTTT; CDR3 protein: CASSPRGGQTDTQYF; clone size: -; D gene: -; J gene: TRBJ2-3; V gene: TRBV9
CDR3 DNA: TGTGCCAGCAGTTTCCAGGGGTTCTGGGGGAACAATGAGCAGTTCTTC; CDR3 protein: CASSFQGFWGNNEQFF; clone size: -; D gene: -; J gene: TRBJ2-1; V gene: TRBV6-5
CDR3 DNA: TGCAGCGCCACCGGGACAGTCTATGGCTACACCTTC; CDR3 protein: CSATGTVYGYTF; clone size: once; D gene: TRBD1; J gene: TRBJ1-2; V gene: TRBV29-1
CDR3 DNA: TGTGCTGGCGATAGGGGCTCTGGGGCCAACGTCCTGACTTTC; CDR3 protein: CAGDRGSGANVLTF; clone size: -; D gene: -; J gene: TRBJ2-6; V gene: TRBV7-7
CDR3 DNA: TGTGCCAGCAGCTCGCCTAGCGGGGGGGGTTGGGGTGAGCAGTTCTTC; CDR3 protein: CASSSPSGGGWGEQFF; clone size: -; D gene: TRBD2; J gene: TRBJ2-1; V gene: TRBV11-2
CDR3 DNA: TGTGCCGGCAGTGATTCCACTAGCGGGGGGGATACGCAGTATTTT; CDR3 protein: CAGSDSTSGGDTQYF; clone size: -; D gene: TRBD2; J gene: TRBJ2-3; V gene: TRBV6-4
CDR3 DNA: TGTGCCAGCAGCGTGCGGGCGGACACCGGGGAGCTGTTTTTT; CDR3 protein: CASSVRADTGELFF; clone size: -; D gene: -; J gene: TRBJ2-2; V gene: TRBV9
CDR3 DNA: TGTGCCAGCAGCCCCGGGACAGACTACGAGCAGTACTTC; CDR3 protein: CASSPGTDYEQYF; clone size: -; D gene: TRBD1; J gene: TRBJ2-7; V gene: TRBV6-5
CDR3 DNA: TGTGCCAGCAGCACCTCTGGTGGGCAGACCCCTCGTTCCTATGGCTACACCTTC; CDR3 protein: CASSTSGGQTPRSYGYTF; clone size: -; D gene: -; J gene: TRBJ1-2; V gene: TRBV7-4
CDR3 DNA: TGTGCCAGTCGTCAGGCGGGAGAGACCCAGTACTTC; CDR3 protein: CASRQAGETQYF; clone size: few; D gene: -; J gene: TRBJ2-5; V gene: TRBV19
CDR3 DNA: TGTGCCAGCAGCTTGTGGGGCGACTATGGCTACACCTTC; CDR3 protein: CASSLWGDYGYTF; clone size: -; D gene: -; J gene: TRBJ1-2; V gene: TRBV5-5
CDR3 DNA: TGTGCCAGCGGCAGGGGGCGGGGGGGAACCAATGAGCAGTTCTTC; CDR3 protein: CASGRGRGGTNEQFF; clone size: -; D gene: -; J gene: TRBJ2-1; V gene: TRBV6-5
CDR3 DNA: TGTGCCAGCAGCCCTCCCCGCTTTCCAGACCTCCACTTT; CDR3 protein: CASSPPRFPDLHF; clone size: -; D gene: -; J gene: TRBJ1-6; V gene: TRBV11-2
CDR3 DNA: TGTGCCAGCAGACAACCGACATACTCCTACGAGCAGTACTTC; CDR3 protein: CASRQPTYSYEQYF; clone size: -; D gene: -; J gene: TRBJ2-7; V gene: TRBV11-2
CDR3 DNA: TGCGCCAGCAGCCCTGTCCCGGGACAGGGGGCAGGCTATGGCTACACCTTC; CDR3 protein: CASSPVPGQGAGYGYTF; clone size: -; D gene: TRBD1; J gene: TRBJ1-2; V gene: TRBV4-1
CDR3 DNA: TGCGCCAGCAGCCGGCCCCAGGGGGTTTACACAGATACGCAGTATTTT; CDR3 protein: CASSRPQGVYTDTQYF; clone size: once; D gene: TRBD1; J gene: TRBJ2-3; V gene: TRBV4-1
CDR3 DNA: TGTGCCAGCAGCTTAGTCAGGAACACTGAAGCTTTCTTT; CDR3 protein: CASSLVRNTEAFF; clone size: -; D gene: -; J gene: TRBJ1-1; V gene: TRBV7-2
CDR3 DNA: TGTGCCAGCAGTCCTGTGAGGGATACTAACTATGGCTACACCTTC; CDR3 protein: CASSPVRDTNYGYTF; clone size: -; D gene: -; J gene: TRBJ1-2; V gene: TRBV2
CDR3 DNA: TGTGCCAGTAGGAATCCTGGAGGTGGCTATGGCTACACCTTC; CDR3 protein: CASRNPGGGYGYTF; clone size: -; D gene: -; J gene: TRBJ1-2; V gene: TRBV19
CDR3 DNA: TGTGCCACCAGCAGAGCTGGACAGGAGGGCCGGATTGAAGCTTTCTTT; CDR3 protein: CATSRAGQEGRIEAFF; clone size: -; D gene: TRBD1; J gene: TRBJ1-1; V gene: TRBV15
CDR3 DNA: TGCGCCAGCAGTGAGTGGGGGGGACAGGGGGCTGAGACCCAGTACTTC; CDR3 protein: CASSEWGGQGAETQYF; clone size: once; D gene: TRBD1; J gene: TRBJ2-5; V gene: TRBV10-2
CDR3 DNA: TGTGCCAGCAGGTTGTCAGGGGACACTGAAGCTTTCTTT; CDR3 protein: CASRLSGDTEAFF; clone size: -; D gene: -; J gene: TRBJ1-1; V gene: TRBV5-6
CDR3 DNA: TGTGCCAGCAGCGGCCCTGACATCTACGAGCAGTACTTC; CDR3 protein: CASSGPDIYEQYF; clone size: -; D gene: -; J gene: TRBJ2-7; V gene: TRBV5-4
CDR3 DNA: TGTGCCAGTAGCGACAGGGGAAAGGGCTACACCTTC; CDR3 protein: CASSDRGKGYTF; clone size: -; D gene: TRBD1; J gene: TRBJ1-2; V gene: TRBV19
CDR3 DNA: TGTGCCAGCAGCCGCGGACTAGCGGGGGGGCGTCAAGAGACCCAGTACTTC; CDR3 protein: CASSRGLAGGRQETQYF; clone size: once; D gene: TRBD2; J gene: TRBJ2-5; V gene: TRBV5-8
CDR3 DNA: TGCAGCGTCATAGACAGGGAGGTTCTTCGAGGCTACACCTTC; CDR3 protein: CSVIDREVLRGYTF; clone size: -; D gene: TRBD1; J gene: TRBJ1-2; V gene: TRBV29-1
CDR3 DNA: TGCGCCAGCAGCTTGTTGAGCAACTCCTACAATGAGCAGTTCTTC; CDR3 protein: CASSLLSNSYNEQFF; clone size: -; D gene: -; J gene: TRBJ2-1; V gene: TRBV5-1
CDR3 DNA: TGTGCCAGCAGTGTTGGGACAGGGTGGGCAGATACGCAGTATTTT; CDR3 protein: CASSVGTGWADTQYF; clone size: -; D gene: TRBD1; J gene: TRBJ2-3; V gene: TRBV5-6
CDR3 DNA: TGTGCCAGCAGGGGGACTATAAACACCGGGGAGCTGTTTTTT; CDR3 protein: CASRGTINTGELFF; clone size: -; D gene: TRBD2; J gene: TRBJ2-2; V gene: TRBV2
CDR3 DNA: TGTGCCAGCAGCTTAACTAGACAGGGCGATGGCTACACCTTC; CDR3 protein: CASSLTRQGDGYTF; clone size: many; D gene: TRBD1; J gene: TRBJ1-2; V gene: TRBV7-3
CDR3 DNA: TGTGCCAGCAGCTTGGGTGCCGGGACAGGAGTATACAATGAGCAGTTCTTC; CDR3 protein: CASSLGAGTGVYNEQFF; clone size: -; D gene: TRBD1; J gene: TRBJ2-1; V gene: TRBV5-6
CDR3 DNA: TGTGCCAGCAGTTTATCTGCACAGGGCTTTAACTATGGCTACACCTTC; CDR3 protein: CASSLSAQGFNYGYTF; clone size: -; D gene: -; J gene: TRBJ1-2; V gene: TRBV27